This TCR beta chain was sequenced for a study of shared clonotypes between healthy human individuals. Background on the study: The study used three CD4 naive, three CD4 memory, two CD8 naive and one CD8 memory plate per donor.

This CDR3 spans 14 amino acids. Worth noting for this clone: Its antigen is unidentified.

Broader study findings: Richness estimates generally favored naive over memory subsets.

Only in-frame clones appear in the TCRdb table, and some are missing; sequencing was by immunoSEQ multiplex PCR. This table holds millions of clones, 85% to 95% found once. This chain links TRBV7-5 with TRBJ1-1; the listed D gene, TRBD1, was not tested against the DNA. TRBV7-5 counts as a pseudogene. The sample was naive CD4+ T cells from PBMCs. The subset here: CD45RA+ positively selected. The receptor's source is a man between 18 and 35 years old in good health. Some clones in this sample may be carry-over from other donors' samples. For the CDR3, the DNA is TGTGCCCAAACGAAGAGGGGGCGCTTTATTGAAGCTTTCTTT. Its translation: CAQTKRGRFIEAFF.